Detailed here is one T cell receptor beta chain. Its matching antigen is unknown. In preparing the TRB cDNA libraries, 5' RACE with UMI labels was used. No DNA is given; TCRdb re-called the 5' RACE reads and lists each CDR3 protein once. This sample's table reports approximately 47,000 distinct CDR3 sequences. This sample stems from a study of CXCR3-negative and CXCR3-positive naive CD8 T cells. This CDR3 is built from 12 residues. The study's findings and limits: The study found more hydrophobic TRB CDR3s in CXCR3-positive naive cells than in CXCR3-negative naive cells.

The receptor was isolated from a human donor in good health. Some clones in this sample may be carry-over from other donors' samples. The rearrangement links TRBV12-3 or TRBV12-4 to TRBJ1-1; TCRdb lists TRBD1, though no DNA is available to test this call. The sample taken for sequencing was naive CXCR3- CD8+ T cells from blood. Stated subset: CD45RO-CCR7+CD27+CD95- naive CD8+ T cells lacking CXCR3 (TNR3-). CDR3 loop: CASSFGGTEAFF.